The 7 T cell receptor beta chains below all came from one sample that was sequenced in a study of patients and donors after allogeneic stem cell transplantation. One entry per CDR3 protein, called by TCRdb with MiXCR from the RT-PCR reads. The data hold over 400,000 distinct CDR3 sequences, with roughly 17% observed a single time. The sequencing sample was made of blood, either unsorted or a sorted T cell fraction (not recorded which). All receptors come from a human donor who was either an allogeneic HSCT recipient or a stem cell or donor lymphocyte infusion donor (not recorded which). It is not recorded whose cells these are; they may come from a transplant donor.

V and J are TRBV3-1 and TRBJ2-1; no clear D gene. V lost 3 bases and J lost 0, with 9 bases in between. Germline CDR1 and CDR2: LGHDT and YNNKEL (reference sequence). The CDR3 is 15 amino acids. In nucleotides, the CDR3 is TGTGCCAGCAGCCAGGCGGTACCCTCCTACAATGAGCAGTTCTTC. It translates to CASSQAVPSYNEQFF.

This rearrangement joins TRBV7-9 to TRBJ1-1, with D possibly matching TRBD1 (6 bases). Per germline, CDR1 SEHNR and CDR2 FQNEAQ (reference sequence). V shed 5 bases and J shed 3 bases, with 13 bases lying between them. This CDR3 comprises 14 residues. The CDR3 DNA sequence: TGTGCCAGCAGCAGGGGGGCCGTTTACACTGAAGCTTTCTTT. Amino acid sequence: CASSRGAVYTEAFF.

This clonotype was observed at least ten times. The chain links TRBV12-3 or TRBV12-4 to TRBJ2-2; D possibly corresponds to TRBD1 (6 bases). The ends were cut back, 2 bases at V and 4 bases at J, with 8 bases in the middle. The CDR3 loop spans 14 amino acids. CDR3 coding DNA: TGTGCCAGCAGTTTACACAGGGTCACCGGGGAGCTGTTTTTT. Its translation is CASSLHRVTGELFF.

V gene TRBV20-1 combines with J gene TRBJ1-1, with a possible D match to TRBD1 (6 bases). Trimming cost V 5 bases and J 8 bases, with 9 bases left between them. Germline loops: CDR1 DFQATT, CDR2 SNEGSKA (reference sequence). This CDR3 region has 10 residues. CDR3 bases: TGCAGTGCTGCGGACAGAGAAGCTTTCTTT. Translation gives CSAADREAFF.

The chain joins TRBV5-1 to TRBJ2-7; TRBD1 is a possible D gene (6 bases). CDR1 and CDR2 (germline): SGHRS, YFSETQ. V gave up 4 bases and J gave up 2 bases, with 13 bases separating them. There are 14 residues in the CDR3. The CDR3 here is CASSPQGTPYEQYF. DNA for the CDR3: TGCGCCAGCAGCCCTCAGGGGACCCCCTACGAGCAGTACTTC.

This clonotype showed up just a few times. The genes are TRBV3-1 and TRBJ2-1, with TRBD2 matching over 8 bases. Germline CDR1 is LGHDT and CDR2 is YNNKEL (reference sequence). The V gene end was trimmed by 7 bases and the J gene end by 5 bases; junction bases not matched to a gene: 10. The CDR3 is 15 amino acids. The CDR3 DNA sequence: TGTGCCAGCACCTTCCTAGGTAGCGGGAACAATGAGCAGTTCTTC. This translates into CASTFLGSGNNEQFF.

V gene TRBV11-3 combines with J gene TRBJ2-1; D unclear. Trimming cost V 5 bases and J 7 bases, with 15 bases left between them. The V gene's germline CDR1 is SGHNT and CDR2 YENEEA. This CDR3 is built from 14 residues. CDR3: CASSPRTIGNEQFF. The CDR3, as DNA: TGTGCCAGCAGCCCGAGGACCATAGGGAATGAGCAGTTCTTC. Combining the CDR3 with reference TRBV11-3 and TRBJ2-1 gives the whole variable domain EAGVVQSPRYKIIEKKQPVAFWCNPISGHNTLYWYLQNLGQGPELLIRYENEEAVDDSQLPKDRFSAERLKGVDSTLKIQPAELGDSAVYLCASSPRTIGNEQFFGPGTRLTVL.